The clone carrying this T cell receptor beta chain was counted many times. This record comes from a study of blood T cells in healthy people across ages. About the study: Using template switching, researchers captured about one barcoded beta molecule for each two T cells.

For the second PCR, which ran for roughly 6 to 12 cycles, a sample-barcoded 5' primer and a J-beta primer mix were used. A template-switch adaptor containing 12 random nucleotides labeled each cDNA molecule. TCRdb reprocessed the 5' RACE reads with MiXCR, giving one entry per CDR3 protein. The table records roughly 680,000 distinct CDR3 sequences, around 50% of them present only once. Trimming took 7 bases from V and 10 from J, leaving 11 bases between them. The CDR3 covers 11 residues. Germline CDR1 SGHTA, CDR2 FQGNSA. This TCR was sampled from an elderly woman in good health. The specimen sequenced was blood. The genes are TRBV7-2 and TRBJ2-1; D is uncertain. Here the CDR3 reads CASTQLREQFF. CDR3 sequence (DNA): TGTGCCAGCACCCAACTGCGGGAGCAGTTCTTC. Full variable domain (rest looked up from reference TRBV7-2 and TRBJ2-1): GAGVSQSPSNKVTEKGKDVELRCDPISGHTALYWYRQSLGQGLEFLIYFQGNSAPDKSGLPSDRFSAERTGGSVSTLTIQRTQQEDSAVYLCASTQLREQFFGPGTRLTVL.